The clone carrying this T cell receptor beta chain was recorded a few times. Its antigen is undetermined. Collection of lesional scalp punch biopsies and peripheral blood was performed in alopecia areata patients. This sample is drawn from a study of CD8+ T cells in alopecia areata. Across the whole study: Tofacitinib administration persisted for 6 to 18 months, succeeded by 6 months off drug. Study-wide results and limits: In scalp samples, resident alphabeta T cells of normal skin are also sequenced. Lesional scalp displayed greater clonality than normal scalp, most notably in alopecia totalis/universalis.

Extracted RNA was reverse transcribed, and the resulting cDNA served as sequencing template. The assay was immunoSEQ multiplex PCR, and TCRdb's table has in-frame clones only and misses some. The table records about 140,000 clones, 51% of them present only once. V was pared by 4 bases and J by 0 bases, with 6 bases between. The CDR3 sequence is 14 residues long. The germline V gene has CDR1 MGHRA and CDR2 YSYEKL. The sequence came from a human donor with alopecia areata. Sequencing used CD4+ T cells sorted from blood, obtained at week 0. The chain uses TRBV4-1 and TRBJ1-4; possibly TRBD1 for D (5 bases). CDR3 sequence (DNA): TGCGCCAGCAGCCCCAGGGCAACTAATGAAAAACTGTTTTTT. This gives the protein CASSPRATNEKLFF.